The subject of this entry is one T cell receptor beta chain. Per germline, CDR1 MNHEY and CDR2 SMNVEV (reference sequence). This CDR3 region has 14 residues. V lost 4 bases and J lost 5; bases outside the gene matches: 5. This entry belongs to a study of OX40 agonist ivuxolimab in advanced cancers. Assay used: immunoSEQ multiplex PCR; TCRdb lists only in-frame clones, some missing. The sample yields about 10,000 clones, about 60% seen once. The J gene is TRBJ1-2, the V gene TRBV27; TRBD1 matches 9 bases. This clonotype was obtained from an adult with an advanced solid tumor such as melanoma, head and neck, liver or kidney cancer. Sample: CD4+ or CD8+ T cells sorted from blood, taken in a trial of the OX40 agonist ivuxolimab. This CDR3 is CASSYTGGSYGYTF. The CDR3 DNA sequence: TGTGCCAGCAGTTATACAGGGGGCAGTTATGGCTACACCTTC.